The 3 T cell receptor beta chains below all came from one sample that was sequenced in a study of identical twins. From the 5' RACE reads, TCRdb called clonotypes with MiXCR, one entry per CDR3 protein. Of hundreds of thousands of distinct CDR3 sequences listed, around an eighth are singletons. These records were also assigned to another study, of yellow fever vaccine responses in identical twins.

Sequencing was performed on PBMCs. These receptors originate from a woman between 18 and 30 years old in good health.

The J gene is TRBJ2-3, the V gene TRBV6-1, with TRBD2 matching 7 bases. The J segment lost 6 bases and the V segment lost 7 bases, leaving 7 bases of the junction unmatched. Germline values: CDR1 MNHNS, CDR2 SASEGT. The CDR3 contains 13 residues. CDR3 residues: CASIGSGMDTQYF. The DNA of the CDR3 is TGTGCCAGCATAGGGAGCGGGATGGATACGCAGTATTTT.

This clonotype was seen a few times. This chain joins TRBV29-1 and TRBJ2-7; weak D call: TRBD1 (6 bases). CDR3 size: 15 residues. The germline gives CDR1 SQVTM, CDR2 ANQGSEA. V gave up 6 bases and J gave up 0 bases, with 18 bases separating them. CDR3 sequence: CSVAMGAASSYEQYV. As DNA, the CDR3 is TGCAGCGTAGCAATGGGGGCGGCTAGCTCCTACGAGCAGTACGTC.

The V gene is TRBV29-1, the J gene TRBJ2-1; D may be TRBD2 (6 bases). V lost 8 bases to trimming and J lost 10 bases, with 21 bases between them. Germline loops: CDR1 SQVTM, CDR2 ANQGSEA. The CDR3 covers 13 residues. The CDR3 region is CSIGVAAVGEQFF. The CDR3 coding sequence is TGCAGCATAGGAGTAGCGGCAGTAGGGGAGCAGTTCTTC.